This section outlines one T cell receptor beta chain sequence together with its context. Its antigen is still unknown. Assay used: immunoSEQ multiplex PCR; TCRdb lists only in-frame clones, some missing. The profile shows some 110,000 clones, roughly 87% of them singletons. Trimming left V 2 bases short and J 4 bases short, with 8 bases between. The CDR3 spans 14 residues. CDR1 is MNHEY, CDR2 SVGAGI, per germline. These data come from a study of T cell responses to AZD1222 COVID-19 vaccine. Notes on the study in general: CD4 TCRs linked to vaccination spanned spike, dominating at 160-218 and 743-854. Sampling that yielded the repertoires occurred only after the peak T cell response.

This clonotype was sampled from an adult in good health. Sequenced material: peripheral blood, taken on day 0 of AZD1222 vaccination. V and J are TRBV6-5 and TRBJ1-4; unclear D gene. Here the CDR3 reads CASSYTIGNEKLFF. The CDR3 region has the DNA TGTGCCAGCAGTTACACAATCGGTAATGAAAAACTGTTTTTT.